This entry concerns a single TCR beta chain. The record originates from a study of type 1 and type 2 diabetes patients. Amplification started from genomic DNA. A primer set of 30 forward and 13 reverse primers amplified the CDR3. TCRdb independently ran MiXCR on the multiplex PCR reads; one entry per CDR3 protein. Among under 300,000 distinct CDR3 sequences listed, more than 45% were seen once. V was clipped by 7 bases and J by 2 bases, with 18 bases between them. The germline gives CDR1 LNHDA, CDR2 SQIVND (reference sequence). The CDR3 runs 16 residues. The source is a man younger than 35 with type 2 diabetes. The rearrangement uses TRBV19 and TRBJ1-5; D might be TRBD1 (5 bases). Sequenced material: peripheral blood mononuclear cells (PBMCs). In nucleotides, the CDR3 is TGTGCCAGTAATAATAGAGGGACGGGAGGCAATCAGCCCCAGCATTTT. Translating gives CASNNRGTGGNQPQHF.